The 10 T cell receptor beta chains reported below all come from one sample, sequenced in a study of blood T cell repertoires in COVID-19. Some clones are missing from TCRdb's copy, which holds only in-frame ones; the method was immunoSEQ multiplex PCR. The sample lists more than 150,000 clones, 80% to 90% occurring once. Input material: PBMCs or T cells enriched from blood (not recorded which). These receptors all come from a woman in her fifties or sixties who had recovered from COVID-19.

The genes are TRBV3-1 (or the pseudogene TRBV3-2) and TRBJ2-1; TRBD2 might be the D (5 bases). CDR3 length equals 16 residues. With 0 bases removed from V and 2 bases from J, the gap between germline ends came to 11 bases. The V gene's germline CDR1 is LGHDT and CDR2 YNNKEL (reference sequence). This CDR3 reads CASSQDLAGTYNEQFF. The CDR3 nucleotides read TGTGCCAGCAGCCAAGATCTGGCGGGCACCTACAATGAGCAGTTCTTC.

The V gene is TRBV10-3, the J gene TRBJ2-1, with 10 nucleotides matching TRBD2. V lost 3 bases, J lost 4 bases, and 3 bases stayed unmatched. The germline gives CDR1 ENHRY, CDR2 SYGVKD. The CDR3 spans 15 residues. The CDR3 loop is CAISERLAGYNEQFF. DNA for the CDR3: TGTGCCATCAGTGAACGACTAGCGGGTTACAATGAGCAGTTCTTC.

The CDR3 is CASSQQSGANVLTF. As DNA, the CDR3 is TGTGCCAGCAGCCAGCAGTCTGGGGCCAACGTCCTGACTTTC. This sequence joins TRBV16 and TRBJ2-6; unclear D gene. The V end lost 3 bases, the J end lost 1 base, and 4 bases lay between the germline ends. Germline values: CDR1 KGHSY, CDR2 FQNENV. The CDR3 covers 14 residues.

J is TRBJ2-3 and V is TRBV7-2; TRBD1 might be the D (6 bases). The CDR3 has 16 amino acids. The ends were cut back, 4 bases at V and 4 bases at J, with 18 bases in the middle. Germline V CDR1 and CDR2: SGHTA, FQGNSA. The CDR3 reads CASSYDLTGRADTQYF. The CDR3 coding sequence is TGTGCCAGCAGCTACGATTTGACAGGACGCGCAGATACGCAGTATTTT.

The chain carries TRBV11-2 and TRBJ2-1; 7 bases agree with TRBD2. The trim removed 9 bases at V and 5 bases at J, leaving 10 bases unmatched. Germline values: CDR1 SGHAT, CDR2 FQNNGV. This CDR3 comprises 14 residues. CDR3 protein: CASEEGGWDNEQFF. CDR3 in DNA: TGTGCCAGTGAAGAGGGAGGGTGGGACAATGAGCAGTTCTTC.

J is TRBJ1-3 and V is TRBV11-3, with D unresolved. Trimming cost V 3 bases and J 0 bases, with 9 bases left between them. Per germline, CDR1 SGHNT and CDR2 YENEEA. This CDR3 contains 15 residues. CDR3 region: CASSLLEFSGNTIYF. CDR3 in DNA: TGTGCCAGCAGCTTGTTGGAGTTCTCTGGAAACACCATATATTTT.

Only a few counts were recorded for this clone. The CDR3 reads CASSLWSSGRNEQFF. The DNA of the CDR3 is TGTGCCAGCAGTTTATGGTCTAGCGGGAGGAATGAGCAGTTCTTC. This chain connects TRBV27 to TRBJ2-1; TRBD2 matches 11 bases. The CDR3 extends over 15 amino acids. V lost 1 base and J lost 7; bases outside the gene matches: 3. Germline V gene data show CDR1 as MNHEY and CDR2 as SMNVEV (reference sequence).

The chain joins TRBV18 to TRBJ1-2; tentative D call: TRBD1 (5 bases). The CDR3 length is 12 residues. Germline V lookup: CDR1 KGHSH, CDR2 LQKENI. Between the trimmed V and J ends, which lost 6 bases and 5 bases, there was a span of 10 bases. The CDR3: CASSPTDYGYTF. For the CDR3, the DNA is TGTGCCAGCTCGCCGACAGATTATGGCTACACCTTC.

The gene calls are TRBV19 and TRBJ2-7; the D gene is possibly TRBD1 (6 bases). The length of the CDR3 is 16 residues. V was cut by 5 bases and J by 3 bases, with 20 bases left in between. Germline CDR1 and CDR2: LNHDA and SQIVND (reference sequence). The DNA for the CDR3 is TGTGCCAGTAGTCCCTCGGTCGTTGGACAGCGCTACGAGCAGTACTTC. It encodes CASSPSVVGQRYEQYF.

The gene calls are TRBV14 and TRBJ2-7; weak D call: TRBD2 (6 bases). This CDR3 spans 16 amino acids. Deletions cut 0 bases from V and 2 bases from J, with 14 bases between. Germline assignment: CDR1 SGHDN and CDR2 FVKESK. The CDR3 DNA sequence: TGTGCCAGCAGCCAAGATCGGGTTGCGGGAACCTACGAGCAGTACTTC. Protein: CASSQDRVAGTYEQYF.